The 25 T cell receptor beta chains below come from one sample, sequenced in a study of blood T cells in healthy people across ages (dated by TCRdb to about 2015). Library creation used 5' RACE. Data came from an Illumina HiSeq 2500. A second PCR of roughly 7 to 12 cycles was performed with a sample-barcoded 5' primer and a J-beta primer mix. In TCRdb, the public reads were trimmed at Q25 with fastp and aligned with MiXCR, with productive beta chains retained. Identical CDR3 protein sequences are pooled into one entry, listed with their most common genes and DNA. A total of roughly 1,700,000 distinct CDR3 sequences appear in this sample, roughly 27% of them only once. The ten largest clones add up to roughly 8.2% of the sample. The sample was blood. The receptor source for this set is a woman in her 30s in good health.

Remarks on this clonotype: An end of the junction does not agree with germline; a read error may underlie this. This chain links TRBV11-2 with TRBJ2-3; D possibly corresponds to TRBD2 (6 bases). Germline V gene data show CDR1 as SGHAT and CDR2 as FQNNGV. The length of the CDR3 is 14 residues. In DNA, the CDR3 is TGCGCCAGCAGCTTGGTTCCGGGAGCAGATACGCAGTATTTT. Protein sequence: CASSLVPGADTQYF.

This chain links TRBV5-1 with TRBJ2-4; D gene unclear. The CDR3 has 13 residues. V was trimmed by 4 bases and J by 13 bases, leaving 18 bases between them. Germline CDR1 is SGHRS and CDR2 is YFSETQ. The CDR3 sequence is CASSTLTCDEQYF. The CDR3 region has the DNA TGCGCCAGCAGCACTCTCACGTGTGATGAGCAGTACTTC.

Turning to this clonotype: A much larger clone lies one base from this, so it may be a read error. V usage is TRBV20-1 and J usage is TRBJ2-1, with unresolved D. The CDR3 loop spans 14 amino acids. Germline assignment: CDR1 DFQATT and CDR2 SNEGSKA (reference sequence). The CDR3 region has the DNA TGCAGTGCCAAGGTGGGCCTCGGCTACAATGGGCAGTTCTTC. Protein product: CSAKVGLGYNGQFF.

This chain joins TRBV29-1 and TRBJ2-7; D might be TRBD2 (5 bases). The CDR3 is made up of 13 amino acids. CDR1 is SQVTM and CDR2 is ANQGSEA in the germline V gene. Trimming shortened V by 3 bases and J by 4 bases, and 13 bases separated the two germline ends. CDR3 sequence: CSVEKWERYEQYF. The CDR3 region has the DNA TGCAGCGTTGAGAAATGGGAGAGGTACGAGCAGTACTTC.

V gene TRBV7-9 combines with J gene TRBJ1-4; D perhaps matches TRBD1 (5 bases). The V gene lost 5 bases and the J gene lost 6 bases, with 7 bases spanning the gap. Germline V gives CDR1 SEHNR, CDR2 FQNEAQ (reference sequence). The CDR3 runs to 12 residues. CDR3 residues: CASSPRDEKLFF. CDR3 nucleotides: TGTGCCAGCAGCCCCAGGGATGAAAAACTGTTTTTT.

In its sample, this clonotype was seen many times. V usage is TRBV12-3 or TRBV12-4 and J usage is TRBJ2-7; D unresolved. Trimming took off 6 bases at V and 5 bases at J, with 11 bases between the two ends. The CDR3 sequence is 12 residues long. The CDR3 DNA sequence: TGTGCCAGCAGCTGGGTTAGGAACGAGCAGTACTTC. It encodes CASSWVRNEQYF.

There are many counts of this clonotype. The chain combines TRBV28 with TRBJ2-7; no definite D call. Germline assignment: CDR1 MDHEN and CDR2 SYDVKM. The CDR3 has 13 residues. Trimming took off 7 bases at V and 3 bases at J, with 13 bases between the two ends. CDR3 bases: TGTGCCAGCAAGACGTATCGGCTCTACGAGCAGTACTTC. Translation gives CASKTYRLYEQYF.

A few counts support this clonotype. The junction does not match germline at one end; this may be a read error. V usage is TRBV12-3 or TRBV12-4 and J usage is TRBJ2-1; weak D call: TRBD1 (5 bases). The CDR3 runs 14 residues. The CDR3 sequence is CAGRSIRVGNEQFF. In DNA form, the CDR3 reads TGTGCCGGCAGATCCATCAGGGTTGGCAATGAGCAGTTCTTC.

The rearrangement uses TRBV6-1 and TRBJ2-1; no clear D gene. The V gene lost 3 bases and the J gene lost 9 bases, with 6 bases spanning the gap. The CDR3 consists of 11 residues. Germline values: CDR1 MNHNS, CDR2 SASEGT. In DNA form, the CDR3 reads TGTGCCAGCAGTGATTGGGGTGAGCAGTTCTTC. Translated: CASSDWGEQFF.

The CDR3 DNA is TGTGCCAGCTCATCCGAGGTCCCTAAGAGCTCCTACGAGCAGTACTTC. This encodes CASSSEVPKSSYEQYF. The chain is built from TRBV18 and TRBJ2-7; D is uncertain. There are 16 residues in the CDR3. Trimming shortened V by 5 bases and J by 0 bases, and 17 bases separated the two germline ends. Germline V gene data show CDR1 as KGHSH and CDR2 as LQKENI. Variable domain in full (rest from reference TRBV18 and TRBJ2-7): NAGVMQNPRHLVRRRGQEARLRCSPMKGHSHVYWYRQLPEEGLKFMVYLQKENIIDESGMPKERFSAEFPKEGPSILRIQQVVRGDSAAYFCASSSEVPKSSYEQYFGPGTRLTVT.

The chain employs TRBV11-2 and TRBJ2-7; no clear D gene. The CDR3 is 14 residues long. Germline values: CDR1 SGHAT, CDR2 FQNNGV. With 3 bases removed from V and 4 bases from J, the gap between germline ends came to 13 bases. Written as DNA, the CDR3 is TGTGCCAGCAGCTTCTCTCACGGTAAATACGAGCAGTACTTC. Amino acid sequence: CASSFSHGKYEQYF.

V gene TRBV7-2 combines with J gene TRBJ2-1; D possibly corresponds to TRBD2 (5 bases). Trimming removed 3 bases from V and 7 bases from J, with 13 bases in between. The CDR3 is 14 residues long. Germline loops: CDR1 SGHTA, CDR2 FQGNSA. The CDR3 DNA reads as TGTGCCAGCAGCTTCTCAGGACTGCCTAATGAGCAGTTCTTC. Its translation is CASSFSGLPNEQFF.

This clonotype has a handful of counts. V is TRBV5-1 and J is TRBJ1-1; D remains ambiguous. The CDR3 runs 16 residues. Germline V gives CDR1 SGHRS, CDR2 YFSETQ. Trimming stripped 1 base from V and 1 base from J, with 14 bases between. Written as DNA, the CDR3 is TGCGCCAGCAGCTTGTCGGCGGTAACGGGGAACACTGAAGCTTTCTTT. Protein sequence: CASSLSAVTGNTEAFF.

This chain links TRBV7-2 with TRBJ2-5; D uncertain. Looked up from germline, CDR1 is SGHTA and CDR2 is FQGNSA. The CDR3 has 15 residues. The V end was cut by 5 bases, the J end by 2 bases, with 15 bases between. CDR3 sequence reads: CASSLSVGRQETQYF. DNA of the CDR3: TGTGCCAGCAGCCTCTCAGTGGGTAGACAAGAGACCCAGTACTTC.

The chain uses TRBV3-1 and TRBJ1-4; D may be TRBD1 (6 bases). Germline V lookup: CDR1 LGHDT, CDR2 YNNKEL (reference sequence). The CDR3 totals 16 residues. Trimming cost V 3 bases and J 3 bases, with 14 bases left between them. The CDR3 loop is CASSQKQGWANEKLFF. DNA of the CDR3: TGTGCCAGCAGCCAGAAACAGGGTTGGGCTAATGAAAAACTGTTTTTT.

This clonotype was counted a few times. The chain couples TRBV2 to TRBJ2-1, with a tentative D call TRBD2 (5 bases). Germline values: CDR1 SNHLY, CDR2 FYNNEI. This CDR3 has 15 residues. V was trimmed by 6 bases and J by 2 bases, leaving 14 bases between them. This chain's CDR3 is CASSLSGSPYNEQFF. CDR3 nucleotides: TGTGCCAGCAGCTTATCGGGATCCCCCTACAATGAGCAGTTCTTC.

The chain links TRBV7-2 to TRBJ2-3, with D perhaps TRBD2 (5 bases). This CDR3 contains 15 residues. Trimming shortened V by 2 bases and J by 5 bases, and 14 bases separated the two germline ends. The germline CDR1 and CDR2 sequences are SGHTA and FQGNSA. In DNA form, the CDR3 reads TGTGCCAGCAGCTTATCGTCCCCGGCGGGAGATACGCAGTATTTT. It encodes CASSLSSPAGDTQYF.

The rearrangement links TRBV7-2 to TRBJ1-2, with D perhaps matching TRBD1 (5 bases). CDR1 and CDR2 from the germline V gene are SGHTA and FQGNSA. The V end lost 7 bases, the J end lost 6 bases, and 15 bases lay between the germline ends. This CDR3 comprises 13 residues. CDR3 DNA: TGTGCCAGCATGGTCGGGGGGGGTCATGGCTACACCTTC. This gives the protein CASMVGGGHGYTF.

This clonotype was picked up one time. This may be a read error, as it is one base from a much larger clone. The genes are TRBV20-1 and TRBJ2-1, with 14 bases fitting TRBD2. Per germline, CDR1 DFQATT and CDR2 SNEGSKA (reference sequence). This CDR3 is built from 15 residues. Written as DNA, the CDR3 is TGCAGTGCCCAGAAGGGACTAGCGGGAGCGGGTGAGCAGGTCTTC. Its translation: CSAQKGLAGAGEQVF.

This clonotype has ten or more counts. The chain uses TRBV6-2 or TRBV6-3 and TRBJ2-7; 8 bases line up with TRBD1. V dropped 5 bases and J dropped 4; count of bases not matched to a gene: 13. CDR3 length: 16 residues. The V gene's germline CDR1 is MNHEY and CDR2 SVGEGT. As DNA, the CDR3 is TGTGCCAGCAGTGAGTCCGGGACAGGCGGGCGGTACGAGCAGTACTTC. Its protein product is CASSESGTGGRYEQYF.

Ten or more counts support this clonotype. This CDR3 is CASSAEGAGASYEQYF. DNA of the CDR3: TGTGCCAGCAGCGCGGAGGGCGCGGGAGCTTCCTACGAGCAGTACTTC. The chain has TRBV9 and TRBJ2-7; 7 positions match TRBD2. V trimming: 3 bases; J trimming: 1 base; junction bases outside the gene matches: 10. There are 16 residues in the CDR3. CDR1 and CDR2 from the germline V gene are SGDLS and YYNGEE.

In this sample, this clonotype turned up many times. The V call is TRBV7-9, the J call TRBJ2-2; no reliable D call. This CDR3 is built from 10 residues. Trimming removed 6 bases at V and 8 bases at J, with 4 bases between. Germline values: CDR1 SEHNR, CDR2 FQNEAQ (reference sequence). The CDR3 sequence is CASSSGELFF. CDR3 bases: TGTGCCAGCAGTTCGGGGGAGCTGTTTTTT.

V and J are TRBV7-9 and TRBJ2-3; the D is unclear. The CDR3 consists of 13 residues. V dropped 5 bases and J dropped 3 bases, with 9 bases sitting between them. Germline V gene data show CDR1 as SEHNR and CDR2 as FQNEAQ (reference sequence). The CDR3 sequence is CASSDLKTDTQYF. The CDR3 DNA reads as TGTGCCAGCAGCGACTTAAAGACAGATACGCAGTATTTT. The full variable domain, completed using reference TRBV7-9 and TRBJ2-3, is DTGVSQNPRHKITKRGQNVTFRCDPISEHNRLYWYRQTLGQGPEFLTYFQNEAQLEKSRLLSDRFSAERPKGSFSTLEIQRTEQGDSAMYLCASSDLKTDTQYFGPGTRLTVL.

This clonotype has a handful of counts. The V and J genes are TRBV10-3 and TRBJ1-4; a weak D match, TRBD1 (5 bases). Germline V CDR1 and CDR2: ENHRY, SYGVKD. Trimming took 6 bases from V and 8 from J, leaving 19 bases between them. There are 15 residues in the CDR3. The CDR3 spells CAISPYPGVEEKLFF. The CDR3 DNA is TGTGCCATCAGCCCATATCCGGGGGTAGAGGAAAAACTGTTTTTT.

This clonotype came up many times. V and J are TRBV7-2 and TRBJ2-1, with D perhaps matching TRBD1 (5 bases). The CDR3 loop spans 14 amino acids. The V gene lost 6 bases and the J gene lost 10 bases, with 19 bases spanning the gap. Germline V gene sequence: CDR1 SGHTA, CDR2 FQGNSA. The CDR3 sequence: CASSRSQGVGEQFF. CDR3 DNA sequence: TGTGCCAGCAGTCGCAGTCAAGGGGTTGGAGAGCAGTTCTTC.